The 9 T cell receptor beta chains given below trace back to one sample, sequenced in a study of CD8+ T cells in alopecia areata. Extracted RNA was reverse transcribed into cDNA, the sequencing template. Profiling relied on immunoSEQ multiplex PCR, and the TCRdb table lists in-frame clones only, not all of them. Altogether around 60,000 clones are present, 44% being singletons, with the ten largest covering 45% to 60%. Sequenced: NKG2D-low CD8+ T cells sorted from blood. The receptors were gathered from a human donor with alopecia areata.

The chain links TRBV28 to TRBJ2-5; D uncertain. Germline V gene lookup returns CDR1 MDHEN and CDR2 SYDVKM. The ends were cut back, 6 bases at V and 7 bases at J, with 9 bases in the middle. This CDR3 is 11 amino acids long. Here the CDR3 reads CASSPSRTQYF. In DNA form, the CDR3 reads TGTGCCAGCAGCCCCTCGAGGACCCAGTACTTC. The whole variable domain, remainder taken from reference TRBV28 and TRBJ2-5, is DVKVTQSSRYLVKRTGEKVFLECVQDMDHENMFWYRQDPGLGLRLIYFSYDVKMKEKGDIPEGYSVSREKKERFSLILESASTNQTSMYLCASSPSRTQYFGPGTRLLVL.

This rearrangement joins TRBV4-1 to TRBJ2-7; TRBD2 is a possible D gene (6 bases). V gave up 5 bases and J gave up 6 bases, with 14 bases separating them. The CDR3 loop spans 13 amino acids. Germline V CDR1 and CDR2: MGHRA, YSYEKL. CDR3 DNA: TGCGCCAGCAGCTCGGGACTCGTCGTCGAGCAGTACTTC. Protein: CASSSGLVVEQYF.

This chain uses TRBV19 with TRBJ2-7; 7 positions match TRBD1. The CDR3 has 13 residues. V was clipped by 6 bases and J by 5 bases; unmatched bases: 7. In germline, CDR1 is LNHDA, CDR2 SQIVND (reference sequence). This CDR3 reads CASSDRVVNEQYF. As DNA, the CDR3 is TGTGCCAGTAGCGACAGGGTGGTAAACGAGCAGTACTTC.

This clone occurred a few times. V usage is TRBV5-1 and J usage is TRBJ2-7; possible D gene TRBD1, 5 bases. Trimming stripped 0 bases from V and 2 bases from J, with 12 bases between. The CDR3 is made up of 15 amino acids. Germline-derived CDR1 and CDR2 are SGHRS and YFSETQ. The chain's CDR3 is CASSLDLGVAYEQYF. CDR3 sequence (DNA): TGCGCCAGCAGCTTGGACCTAGGGGTTGCCTACGAGCAGTACTTC. Combining the CDR3 with reference TRBV5-1 and TRBJ2-7 gives the whole variable domain KAGVTQTPRYLIKTRGQQVTLSCSPISGHRSVSWYQQTPGQGLQFLFEYFSETQRNKGNFPGRFSGRQFSNSRSEMNVSTLELGDSALYLCASSLDLGVAYEQYFGPGTRLTVT.

V gene TRBV7-3 combines with J gene TRBJ2-2, with D tentatively TRBD2 (6 bases). CDR1 and CDR2 from the germline V gene are SGHTA and FQGTGA. V was cut by 8 bases and J by 4 bases, with 11 bases left in between. The CDR3 is 13 amino acids. The CDR3 DNA is TGTGCCAGCTCGGTGGGGGGCACCGGGGAGCTGTTTTTT. Its protein is CASSVGGTGELFF. The whole variable domain, filled in from reference TRBV7-3 and TRBJ2-2, reads GAGVSQTPSNKVTEKGKYVELRCDPISGHTALYWYRQSLGQGPEFLIYFQGTGAADDSGLPNDRFFAVRPEGSVSTLKIQRTERGDSAVYLCASSVGGTGELFFGEGSRLTVL.

In nucleotides, the CDR3 is TGTGCCTGGAGTGGACTTGCCGGTGGGGGCAAGGGCTATGGCTACACCTTC. Its translation is CAWSGLAGGGKGYGYTF. The chain couples TRBV30 to TRBJ1-2; a weak D match, TRBD1 (6 bases). The CDR3 contains 17 residues. V was clipped by 1 base and J by 4 bases, with 22 bases between them. From germline, CDR1 is GTSNPN and CDR2 SVGIG (reference sequence).

The chain employs TRBV2 and TRBJ2-2, with D maybe TRBD1 (5 bases). The germline V gene has CDR1 SNHLY and CDR2 FYNNEI. This CDR3 is built from 11 residues. The V gene lost 8 bases and the J gene lost 6 bases, with 7 bases spanning the gap. CDR3: CASQGPGELFF. CDR3 bases: TGTGCCAGCCAGGGTCCCGGGGAGCTGTTTTTT.

The chain has TRBV2 and TRBJ2-3; D perhaps matches TRBD2 (7 bases). The CDR3 sequence is 16 residues long. The germline V and J ends were trimmed by 0 bases and 0 bases, with 10 bases remaining between them. The V gene's germline CDR1 is SNHLY and CDR2 FYNNEI. This CDR3 reads CASSEARGGSTDTQYF. The CDR3 DNA sequence: TGTGCCAGCAGTGAAGCGAGGGGGGGAAGCACAGATACGCAGTATTTT.

The chain uses TRBV29-1 and TRBJ1-2, with no clear D. The CDR3 has 13 residues. V dropped 6 bases and J dropped 5 bases, with 16 bases sitting between them. CDR1 is SQVTM and CDR2 is ANQGSEA in the germline V gene. For the CDR3, the DNA is TGCAGCGTCCCCACACCGCGCACTTATGGCTACACCTTC. This gives the protein CSVPTPRTYGYTF. Supplemented by reference TRBV29-1 and TRBJ1-2, the full variable domain reads SAVISQKPSRDICQRGTSLTIQCQVDSQVTMMFWYRQQPGQSLTLIATANQGSEATYESGFVIDKFPISRPNLTFSTLTVSNMSPEDSSIYLCSVPTPRTYGYTFGSGTRLTVV.